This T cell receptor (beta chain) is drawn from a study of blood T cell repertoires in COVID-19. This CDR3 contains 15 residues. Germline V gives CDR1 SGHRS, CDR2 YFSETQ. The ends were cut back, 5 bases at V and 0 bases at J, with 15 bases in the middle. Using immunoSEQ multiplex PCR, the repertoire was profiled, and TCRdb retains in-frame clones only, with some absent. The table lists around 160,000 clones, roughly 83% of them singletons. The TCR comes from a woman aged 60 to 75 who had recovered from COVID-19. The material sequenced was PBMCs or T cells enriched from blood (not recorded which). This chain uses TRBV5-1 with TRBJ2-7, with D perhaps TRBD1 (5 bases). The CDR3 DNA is TGCGCCAGCAGACACGACAGTTTTAGCTCCTACGAGCAGTACTTC. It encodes CASRHDSFSSYEQYF.